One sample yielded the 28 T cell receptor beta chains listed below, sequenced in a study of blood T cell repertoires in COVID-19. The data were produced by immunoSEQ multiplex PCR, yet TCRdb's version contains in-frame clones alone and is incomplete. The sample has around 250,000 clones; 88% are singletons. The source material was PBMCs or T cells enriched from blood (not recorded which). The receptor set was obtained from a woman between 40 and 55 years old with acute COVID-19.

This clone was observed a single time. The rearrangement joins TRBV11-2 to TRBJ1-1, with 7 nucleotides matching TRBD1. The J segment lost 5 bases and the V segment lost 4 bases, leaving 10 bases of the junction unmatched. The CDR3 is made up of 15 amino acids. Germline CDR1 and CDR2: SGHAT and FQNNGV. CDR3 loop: CASSSPTGRMTEAFF. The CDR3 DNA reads TGTGCCAGCAGCTCACCGACAGGGCGTATGACTGAAGCTTTCTTT.

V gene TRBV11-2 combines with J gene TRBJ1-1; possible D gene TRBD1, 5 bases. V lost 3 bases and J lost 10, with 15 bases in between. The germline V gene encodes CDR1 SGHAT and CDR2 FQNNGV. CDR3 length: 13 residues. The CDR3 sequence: CASSFTAWRGAFF. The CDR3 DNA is TGTGCCAGCAGCTTTACAGCCTGGAGGGGAGCTTTCTTT.

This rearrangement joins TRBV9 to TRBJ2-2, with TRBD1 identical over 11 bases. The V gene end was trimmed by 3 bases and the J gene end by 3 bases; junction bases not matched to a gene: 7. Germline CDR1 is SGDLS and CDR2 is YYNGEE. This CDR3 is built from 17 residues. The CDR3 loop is CASSAPGTGGYTGELFF. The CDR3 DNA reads TGTGCCAGCAGCGCCCCCGGGACAGGGGGTTACACCGGGGAGCTGTTTTTT.

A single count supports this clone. As DNA, the CDR3 is TGTGCCAACAAATTAGAGACTAGCTCGGGCGGGGAGCTGTTTTTT. Translated, it gives CANKLETSSGGELFF. This chain connects TRBV7-9 to TRBJ2-2, with 7 bases that match TRBD2. Trimming at V came to 10 bases and at J to 7 bases, leaving 15 bases not matched to a gene. CDR1 is SEHNR, CDR2 FQNEAQ, per germline (reference sequence). This CDR3 has 15 amino acids. Looking up the rest from reference TRBV7-9 and TRBJ2-2 gives the full variable domain: DTGVSQNPRHKITKRGQNVTFRCDPISEHNRLYWYRQTLGQGPEFLTYFQNEAQLEKSRLLSDRFSAERPKGSFSTLEIQRTEQGDSAMYLCANKLETSSGGELFFGEGSRLTVL.

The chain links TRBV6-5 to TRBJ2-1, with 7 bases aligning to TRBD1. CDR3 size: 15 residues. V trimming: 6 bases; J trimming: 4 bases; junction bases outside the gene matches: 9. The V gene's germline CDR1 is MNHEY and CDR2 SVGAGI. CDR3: CASSRQGTPYNEQFF. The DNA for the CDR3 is TGTGCCAGCAGCCGACAGGGTACTCCTTACAATGAGCAGTTCTTC.

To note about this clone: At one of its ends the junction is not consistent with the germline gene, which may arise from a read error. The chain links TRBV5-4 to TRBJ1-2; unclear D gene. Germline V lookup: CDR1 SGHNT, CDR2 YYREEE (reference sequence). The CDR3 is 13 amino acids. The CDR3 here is CASSTGSGYSYTF. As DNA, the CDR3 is TGTGCCAGCAGCACGGGGTCGGGCTATAGCTACACCTTC.

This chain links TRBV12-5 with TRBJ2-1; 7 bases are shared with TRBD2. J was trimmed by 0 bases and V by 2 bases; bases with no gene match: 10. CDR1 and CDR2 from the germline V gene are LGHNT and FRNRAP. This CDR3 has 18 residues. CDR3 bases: TGTGCTAGTGGTTTGCTCCTTTTAGCGGGCCCCTCCTACAATGAGCAGTTCTTC. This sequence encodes CASGLLLLAGPSYNEQFF.

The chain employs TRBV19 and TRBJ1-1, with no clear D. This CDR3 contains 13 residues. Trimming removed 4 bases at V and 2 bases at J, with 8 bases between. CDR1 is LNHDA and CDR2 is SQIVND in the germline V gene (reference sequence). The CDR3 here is CASSTQINTEAFF. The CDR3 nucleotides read TGTGCCAGTAGTACCCAGATAAACACTGAAGCTTTCTTT.

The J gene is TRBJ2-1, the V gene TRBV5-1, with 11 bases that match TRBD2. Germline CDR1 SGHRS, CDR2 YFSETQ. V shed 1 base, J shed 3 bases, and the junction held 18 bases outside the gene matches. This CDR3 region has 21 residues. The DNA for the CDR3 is TGCGCCAGCAGCTTGTCGTTAACTAGCGGGAGTTTTGAGGGGATCTACAATGAGCAGTTCTTC. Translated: CASSLSLTSGSFEGIYNEQFF.

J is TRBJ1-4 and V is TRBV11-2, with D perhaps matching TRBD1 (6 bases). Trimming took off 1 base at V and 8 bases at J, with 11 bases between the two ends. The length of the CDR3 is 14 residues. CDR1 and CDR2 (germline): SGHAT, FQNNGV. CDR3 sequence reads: CASSLGPQGEKLFF. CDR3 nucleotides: TGTGCCAGCAGCTTAGGACCGCAGGGGGAAAAACTGTTTTTT.

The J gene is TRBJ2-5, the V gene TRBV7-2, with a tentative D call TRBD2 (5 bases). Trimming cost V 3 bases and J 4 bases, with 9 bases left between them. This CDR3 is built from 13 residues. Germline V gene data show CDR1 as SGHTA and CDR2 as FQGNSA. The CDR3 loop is CASSLLALETQYF. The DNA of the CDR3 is TGTGCCAGCAGCTTGTTAGCGCTAGAGACCCAGTACTTC. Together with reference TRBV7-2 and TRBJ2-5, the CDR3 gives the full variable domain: GAGVSQSPSNKVTEKGKDVELRCDPISGHTALYWYRQSLGQGLEFLIYFQGNSAPDKSGLPSDRFSAERTGGSVSTLTIQRTQQEDSAVYLCASSLLALETQYFGPGTRLLVL.

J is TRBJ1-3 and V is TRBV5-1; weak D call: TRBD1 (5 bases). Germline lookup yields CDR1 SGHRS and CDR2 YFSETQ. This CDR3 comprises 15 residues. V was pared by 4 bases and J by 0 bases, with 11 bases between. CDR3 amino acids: CASSPRQSSGNTIYF. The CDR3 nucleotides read TGCGCCAGCAGCCCGCGACAGAGCTCTGGAAACACCATATATTTT.

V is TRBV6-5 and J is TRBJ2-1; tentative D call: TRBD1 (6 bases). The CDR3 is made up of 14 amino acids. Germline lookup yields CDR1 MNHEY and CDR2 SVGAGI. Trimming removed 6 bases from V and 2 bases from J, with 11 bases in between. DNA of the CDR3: TGTGCCAGCAGCTCCGGGACACCCTACAATGAGCAGTTCTTC. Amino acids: CASSSGTPYNEQFF.

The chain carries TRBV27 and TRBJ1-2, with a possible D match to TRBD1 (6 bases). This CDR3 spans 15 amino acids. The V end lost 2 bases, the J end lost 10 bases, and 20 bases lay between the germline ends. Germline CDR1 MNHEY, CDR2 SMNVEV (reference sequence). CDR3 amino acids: CASSLPGVDPEDYTF. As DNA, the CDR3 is TGTGCCAGCAGTTTACCAGGGGTAGACCCAGAGGACTACACCTTC.

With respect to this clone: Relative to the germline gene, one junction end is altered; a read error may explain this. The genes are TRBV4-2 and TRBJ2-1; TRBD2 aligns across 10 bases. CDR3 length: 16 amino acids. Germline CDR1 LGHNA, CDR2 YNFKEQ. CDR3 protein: CASSQDIGAGGRDAVF. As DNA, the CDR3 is TGTGCCAGCAGCCAAGATATCGGAGCGGGAGGGAGGGATGCGGTCTTC.

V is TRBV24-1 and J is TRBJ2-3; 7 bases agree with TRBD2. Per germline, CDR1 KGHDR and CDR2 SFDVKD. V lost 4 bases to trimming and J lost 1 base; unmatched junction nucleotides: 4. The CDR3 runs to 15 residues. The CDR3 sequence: CATSDRTSGTDTQYF. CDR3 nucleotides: TGTGCCACCAGTGACCGGACTAGTGGCACAGATACGCAGTATTTT.

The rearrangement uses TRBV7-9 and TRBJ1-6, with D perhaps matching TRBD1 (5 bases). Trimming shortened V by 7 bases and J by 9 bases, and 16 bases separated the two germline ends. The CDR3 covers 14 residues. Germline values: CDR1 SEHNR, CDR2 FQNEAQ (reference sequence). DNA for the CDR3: TGTGCCAGCATCGAAGACAGACTGGCTTCACCCCTCCACTTT. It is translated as CASIEDRLASPLHF.

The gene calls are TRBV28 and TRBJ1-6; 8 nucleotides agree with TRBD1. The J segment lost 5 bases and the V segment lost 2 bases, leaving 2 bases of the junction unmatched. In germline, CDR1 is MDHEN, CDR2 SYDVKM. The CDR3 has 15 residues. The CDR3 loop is CASSLLTGDNSPLHF. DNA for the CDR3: TGTGCCAGCAGTTTACTGACAGGGGATAATTCACCCCTCCACTTT.

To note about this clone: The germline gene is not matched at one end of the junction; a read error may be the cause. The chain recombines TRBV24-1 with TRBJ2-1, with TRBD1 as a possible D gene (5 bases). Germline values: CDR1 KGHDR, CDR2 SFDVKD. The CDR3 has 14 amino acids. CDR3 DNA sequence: TGTACCACCAGTGACCCTGACAGCTACAATGAGCAGTTCTTC. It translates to CTTSDPDSYNEQFF.

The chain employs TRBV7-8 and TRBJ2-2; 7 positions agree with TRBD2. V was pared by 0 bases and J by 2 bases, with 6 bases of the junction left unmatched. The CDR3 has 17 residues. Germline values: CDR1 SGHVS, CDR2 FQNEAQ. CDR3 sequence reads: CASSLAIGGGNTGELFF. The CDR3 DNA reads TGTGCCAGCAGCTTAGCCATTGGCGGGGGTAACACCGGGGAGCTGTTTTTT.

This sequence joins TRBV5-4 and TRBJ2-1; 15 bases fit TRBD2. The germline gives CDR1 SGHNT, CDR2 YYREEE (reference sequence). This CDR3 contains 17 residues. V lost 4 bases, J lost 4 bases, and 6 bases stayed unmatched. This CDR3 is CASSGGLAGGEYNEQFF. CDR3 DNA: TGTGCCAGCAGCGGTGGACTAGCGGGAGGGGAATACAATGAGCAGTTCTTC.

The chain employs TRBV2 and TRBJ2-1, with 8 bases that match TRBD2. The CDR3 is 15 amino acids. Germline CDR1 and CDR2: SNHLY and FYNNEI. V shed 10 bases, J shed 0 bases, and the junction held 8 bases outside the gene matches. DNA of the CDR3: TGTGCCACCTCAGCGGGGGCGAGCTCCTACAATGAGCAGTTCTTC. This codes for CATSAGASSYNEQFF.

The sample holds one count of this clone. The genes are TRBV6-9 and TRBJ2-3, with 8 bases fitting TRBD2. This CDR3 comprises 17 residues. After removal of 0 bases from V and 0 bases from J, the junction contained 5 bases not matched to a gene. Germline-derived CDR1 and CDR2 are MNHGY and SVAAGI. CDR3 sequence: CASSYSGAGVSTDTQYF. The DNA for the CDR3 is TGTGCCAGCAGTTATTCGGGAGCGGGGGTTAGCACAGATACGCAGTATTTT.

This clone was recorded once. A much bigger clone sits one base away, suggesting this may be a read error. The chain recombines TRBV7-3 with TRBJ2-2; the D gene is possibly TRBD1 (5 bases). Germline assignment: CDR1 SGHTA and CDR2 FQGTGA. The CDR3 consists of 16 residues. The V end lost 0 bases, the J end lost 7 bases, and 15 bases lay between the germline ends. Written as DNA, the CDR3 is TGTGCCAGCAGCTTAACTCGGCAGGGTGCCGACGGGGAGCTGTTTTTT. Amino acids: CASSLTRQGADGELFF.

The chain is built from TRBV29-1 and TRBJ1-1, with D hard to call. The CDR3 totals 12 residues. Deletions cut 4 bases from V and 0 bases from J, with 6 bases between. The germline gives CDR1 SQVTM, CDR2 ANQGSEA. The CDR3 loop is CSVVQMNTEAFF. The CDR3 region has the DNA TGCAGCGTTGTACAGATGAACACTGAAGCTTTCTTT.

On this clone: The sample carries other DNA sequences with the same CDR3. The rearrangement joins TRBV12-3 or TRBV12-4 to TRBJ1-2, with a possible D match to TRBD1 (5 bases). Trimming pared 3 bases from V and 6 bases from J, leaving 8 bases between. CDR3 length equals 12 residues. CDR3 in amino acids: CASSFAGDGYTF. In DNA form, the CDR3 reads TGTGCCAGCAGTTTCGCGGGGGATGGCTACACCTTC.

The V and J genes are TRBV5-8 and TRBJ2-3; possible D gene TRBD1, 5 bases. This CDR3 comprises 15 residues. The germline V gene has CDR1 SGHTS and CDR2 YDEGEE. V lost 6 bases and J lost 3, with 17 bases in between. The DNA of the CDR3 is TGTGCCAGCACCCTGGGGCTAGACCGAACAGATACGCAGTATTTT. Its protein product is CASTLGLDRTDTQYF.

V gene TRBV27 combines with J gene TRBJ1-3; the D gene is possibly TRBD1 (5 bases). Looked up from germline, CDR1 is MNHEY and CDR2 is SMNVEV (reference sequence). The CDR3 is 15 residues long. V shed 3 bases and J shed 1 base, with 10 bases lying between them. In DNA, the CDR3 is TGTGCCAGCAGTTTTTCGGCAGGGTCTGGAAACACCATATATTTT. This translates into CASSFSAGSGNTIYF.